Given below is one T cell receptor (beta chain) in context. Its antigen is still unknown. Base quality data are lacking; no much larger clone is found one base away. This specimen comes from a study of cytomegalovirus exposure and HLA in healthy donors (dated by TCRdb to about 2017). The study in broad terms: An earlier analysis of roughly 630 of the donors reported approximately 270 Gb of sequence data and 117 million unique TCR beta sequences from roughly 180 million T cells. An early release covering over 500 HLA-typed donors comprised approximately 290 gigabases of sequencing data and around 85 million unique TCR sequences. Of the roughly 390 genotyped donors, approximately 80% fell in the genetic ancestry cluster associated with self-reported Caucasian donors. The study aimed to test whether signatures of past pathogen exposure could be identified by cataloging public T cell receptors. The T cell repertoires of some 670 subjects were profiled by immunosequencing and related to cytomegalovirus serostatus. A separate validation cohort of approximately 130 different subjects was used in addition to the 666-subject first cohort. To predict cytomegalovirus infection status, the study combined high-throughput TCR immunosequencing, statistical association of individual TCRs with disease status, and machine learning. A later analysis re-examined previously published TCR beta repertoires from roughly 720 donors and added high-resolution HLA genotyping to investigate patterns of TCR occurrence. In the later analysis, no new phenotypic data were used to find candidate immune exposures; instead, reliance was placed on TCR beta sequences and their occurrence across donors. An earlier analysis of around 580 of the donors used high-throughput TCR beta sequencing to judge whether each TCR beta V gene segment behaved as functional or pseudogenic. Donor age, sex, ethnicity and CMV serostatus were compiled alongside the repertoire data. A later genetic analysis used genome-wide SNP genotypes for about 60% of the roughly 670 donors, treating that subset as a discovery cohort. All discovery cohort repertoires had been generated using a single sequencing platform. HLA typing included class I and class II loci at four-digit resolution. Typing coverage varied by locus: 629-630 donors for A, B, C, DRB1 and DQB1; about 520 for DQA1; about 600 for DPA1; 450 to 480 for DPB1. A handful of DR-DQ haplotypes were handled as single units for association and clustering because linkage in the cohort was strong. Across around 400 genotyped donors of the cohort, an average of roughly 230,000 unique TCR beta nucleotide sequences per donor were sequenced, and around 19% of those sequences were non-productive. The paper's findings and limits, for the study overall: An association between a missense DCLRE1C variant and V-gene and J-gene trimming of TCR beta chains was found in a later genetic analysis and replicated in an independent cohort. In this cohort, only TCR beta chains were sequenced, and detectable features were limited by the absence of alpha or paired-chain data. Correlated functional status among segregating V segments might be attributable to linkage disequilibrium, but an unknown experimental factor could not be ruled out. When HLA alleles, especially DR and DQ, strongly co-occurred, attributing TCR associations to individual alleles was difficult. In vitro tests confirmed that three of the cytomegalovirus-associated TCR beta chains recognize cytomegalovirus antigens. Most TCR sequences were seen in very few donors, while some public TCRs were found in many individuals. Because HLA typing was unavailable for some donors at each locus, only the typed subset was used in association tests. The authors suggested that the approach could potentially be generalized to other disease states and immunological phenotypes. About 17 rarely observed V segments, including chromosome 9 orphons, were excluded from the earlier analysis of about 610 of the donors because counts were too low. A further reported finding was that TCR beta sequences accurately predicted the HLA-A and HLA-B alleles for most subjects in the first cohort. An earlier analysis of approximately 590 of the donors showed that most TCR beta V segments appeared in productive rearrangements either about 87% or about 30% of the time, which broadly matched IMGT annotations. For the cohort, immune exposure information was limited to CMV serostatus. A later analysis found that TCR association rates varied across HLA loci, with DRB1 alleles showing the most associated TCRs and HLA-C alleles the fewest. Specific HLA alleles were associated with 16,951 TCR beta sequences at a false discovery rate of 0.05 in a later analysis. A later analysis found that most CMV-associated TCR beta chains appeared HLA-restricted, with HLA associations seemingly driven largely by CMV exposure. According to a later genetic analysis, donors in an Asian-associated ancestry cluster had fewer N-insertions in productive TCRs than the roughly 660-donor mean. A cluster of highly shared sequence variants was judged likely to represent a technical artifact of the sequencing pipeline. Sequencing depth was assumed to be roughly uniform across donors in the presence/absence analyses, though that assumption may not hold. Cytomegalovirus status was reported to be diagnosed by the classifier with high specificity and sensitivity in both the original and validation cohorts. Several of the top co-occurrence clusters appeared to be linked to parvovirus B19, influenza, CMV and Epstein-Barr virus, according to a later analysis. The study gave a list of under 200 TCR beta chains associated with cytomegalovirus. Because the 87-base-pair reads could not distinguish some IMGT-functional V segments, including TRBV6-2 and TRBV6-3, those segments were excluded. In a later analysis, HLA-associated TCR beta chains showed more clonal expansion and lower generation probabilities than non-associated chains that were equally common.

Libraries were made using the immunoSEQ multiplex PCR assay. The multiplex PCR relied on a mix of 60 forward primers for TCR Vbeta segments and 13 reverse primers for TCR Jbeta segments. The CDR3 region of rearranged TCR beta genes was amplified from genomic DNA by a multiplex PCR assay. On the Illumina HiSeq System, the amplified TCR beta libraries were sequenced as 87-base-pair reads. On the study's bioinformatics: In a later analysis, some 80 million unique TCR beta chains were counted across the roughly 610 repertoires, and approximately 9.9 million of these chains were shared by at least two donors. Raw reads were error-corrected and collapsed into unique sequences by a nearest-neighbor algorithm in which closely related sequences were merged to remove PCR and sequencing errors. Alignment of CDR3 sequences to IMGT reference sequences was used to assign V, D and J gene segments. For a sequence to be retained, a match of at least six nucleotides was required to both a V gene segment and a J gene segment. Rearrangements were classified as productive when the CDR3 lacked stop codons and remained in frame with V and J, and all other rearrangements were classified as non-productive. Following IMGT convention, CDR3 was defined as the stretch from the second conserved V-encoded cysteine to the conserved J-encoded phenylalanine. The earlier analysis of about 590 of the donors excluded sequences that lacked an unambiguous match to a single V gene segment. An earlier analysis of 587 of the donors called V segments functional above 56.7% productive rearrangements and segregating when the between-donor standard deviation exceeded 5%. A statistical classification framework was built for diagnosing cytomegalovirus status from the catalog of TCR beta chain sequences. In a later analysis, V and J genes were assigned by comparing TCR nucleotide sequences against IMGT/GENE-DB human TR gene sequences. The TCRdist pipeline was used in a later analysis to assign CDR3 sequences and most-parsimonious VDJ recombination scenarios. In a later analysis, every TCR beta chain was defined by the combination of its CDR3 amino acid sequence and its V-gene family, and reads without a unique V-gene family were dropped. As a way to deal with suspected cross-contamination and a sequencing artifact, a later analysis dropped under 600 nucleotide sequences that were highly shared and had low generation probability. In a later analysis, a clonal expansion index was calculated for each public chain from normalized within-repertoire ranks of inferred template counts. In a later analysis, generation probabilities were computed with a VDJ recombination model fitted to out-of-frame rearrangements, and the resulting probabilities were checked against IGoR. Hypergeometric tests were used in a later analysis to score TCR-TCR, TCR-HLA and TCR-CMV co-occurrence, with a repertoire-size bias correction applied to the TCR pairs. False discovery rates were estimated in a later analysis by permuting HLA or CMV assignments 20 times. A later analysis grouped co-occurring TCRs with DBSCAN, adding TCRdist sequence similarity when clustering within HLA-allele-positive subsets. Repertoires with fewer than 30,000 or more than 120,000 public chains, plus five repertoires with anomalous nucleotide sharing, were excluded from co-occurrence clustering. TCRdb carries this immuneACCESS record with in-frame sequences only. Its versions omit some clonotypes, under half of them owing to an unresolved V gene in the studies checked, with the rest unexplained. The V and J calls and clone size are taken from that table; D and trimming were inferred from the DNA. The sample table shows about 140,000 clones, and roughly 80% are seen once. Roughly 1.6% of the sample belongs to the ten largest clones.

The cohort comprised approximately 700 healthy bone marrow donors. All cohort members were sampled while nominally healthy, although unrecorded immune exposures were likely present. The donor was CMV seronegative and belonged to the group of 350 or so seronegative cohort members. A peripheral blood sample was collected from each donor, and TCR beta sequencing was performed on peripheral blood mononuclear cells. The Qiagen DNeasy Blood Extraction Kit was used to extract genomic DNA from the blood cell samples. Counted from cysteine to phenylalanine, this CDR3 has 13 amino acids. Solely the CDR3 DNA is kept, with 39 bases framed from the first base. From V the trimming removes 6 bases and from J it removes 8 bases, while the gene matches leave 9 bases of the junction unaccounted for. Reading the germline V gene (reference sequence) gives CDR1 MNHEY and CDR2 SMNVEV.

The sequence derives from a female donor in good health and CMV-seronegative. The chain is assembled from TRBV27 and TRBJ1-2; 7 central nucleotides agree with TRBD1. The sample comprised PBMCs. The CDR3 loop reads CASSLTGERGYTF. The base sequence is TGTGCCAGCAGCCTAACAGGGGAGAGGGGCTACACCTTC.